This T cell receptor (beta chain) is from a study of T cell responses to AZD1222 COVID-19 vaccine. Study observations and caveats: Two AZD1222 doses significantly raised spike-specific TCR breadth and depth over controls. Reportedly, close to half of spike-specific TCRs are directed against unmutated variant regions.

J lost 12 bases, V lost 3 bases, and 9 bases had no gene match. The CDR3 consists of 13 residues. Looked up from germline, CDR1 is MNHNS and CDR2 is SASEGT. Only in-frame clones appear in the TCRdb table, and some are missing; sequencing was by immunoSEQ multiplex PCR. The sample lists about 180,000 clones, about 90% seen once, with more than 7% in the top ten. Concerning this clone: Its antigen is not known.

This clonotype was obtained from an adult in good health. The rearrangement joins TRBV6-1 to TRBJ1-2; 8 bases match TRBD1. Specimen: peripheral blood, collected on day 0 of AZD1222 vaccination. For the CDR3, the DNA is TGTGCCAGCAGTGATCGACGGGACAGGCTCAACACCTTC. This sequence encodes CASSDRRDRLNTF.